What follows are 21 T cell receptor beta chains derived from one specimen sequenced in a study of T cell repertoires in cytomegalovirus infection. TCRdb called the reads again in MiXCR, with one record for every CDR3 protein. The sample contains about 300,000 distinct CDR3 sequences, 9.6% of which appear only once. The sequencing sample was made of PBMCs. These receptors all come from a human donor in good health (CMV status not recorded). Some clones in this sample may be carry-over from other donors' samples.

This clonotype was detected ten times or more. The rearrangement links TRBV6-2 or TRBV6-3 to TRBJ1-1, with a possible D match to TRBD1 (6 bases). Germline loops: CDR1 MNHEY, CDR2 SVGEGT. This CDR3 has 16 amino acids. The germline V and J ends were trimmed by 2 bases and 5 bases, with 18 bases remaining between them. In DNA, the CDR3 is TGTGCCAGCAGTTACCGGCAGGGGTCGATAAGGACTGAAGCTTTCTTT. Its translation: CASSYRQGSIRTEAFF.

This clonotype has a count of ten or more. V gene TRBV5-1 combines with J gene TRBJ2-5; unclear D gene. The V gene's germline CDR1 is SGHRS and CDR2 YFSETQ. V was trimmed by 5 bases and J by 2 bases, leaving 16 bases between them. CDR3 length equals 15 residues. CDR3 in DNA: TGCGCCAGCAGTCCTACCCTCGTATTGCAAGAGACCCAGTACTTC. It specifies CASSPTLVLQETQYF.

This clonotype has a count of ten or more. The J gene is TRBJ2-1, the V gene TRBV15; weak D call: TRBD1 (6 bases). Trimming removed 5 bases from V and 4 bases from J, with 18 bases in between. Germline CDR1 reads LNHNV; CDR2 reads YYDKDF (reference sequence). This CDR3 has 16 residues. The CDR3 region is CATSVSGTQRYNEQFF. As DNA, the CDR3 is TGTGCCACCAGCGTCTCCGGGACACAACGATACAATGAGCAGTTCTTC.

This clonotype was picked up many times. The CDR3 is CASRRQGWPGELFF. CDR3 nucleotides: TGTGCCAGCAGGAGACAGGGGTGGCCCGGGGAGCTGTTTTTT. The chain uses TRBV28 and TRBJ2-2; 8 bases map to TRBD1. J gave up 6 bases and V 6 bases, and 6 bases lay outside the gene matches. Germline V lookup: CDR1 MDHEN, CDR2 SYDVKM. CDR3 length: 14 amino acids.

The CDR3 region has the DNA TGTGCCAGCAGCGCCGGGACTAGCGCGAACACCGGGGAGCTGTTTTTT. Translating gives CASSAGTSANTGELFF. The chain joins TRBV7-4 to TRBJ2-2; TRBD2 agrees at 10 bases. The CDR3 length is 16 residues. CDR1 SGHVT and CDR2 SQSDAQ come from the germline V gene. Trimming removed 5 bases from V and 0 bases from J; junction bases left unmatched: 3.

The sample holds a few counts of this clonotype. The chain uses TRBV14 and TRBJ2-5; TRBD1 might be the D (6 bases). Germline CDR1 and CDR2: SGHDN and FVKESK. V lost 3 bases and J 3 bases, leaving 11 bases between the germline ends. There are 14 residues in the CDR3. CDR3 sequence reads: CASSQKRTEETQYF. DNA of the CDR3: TGTGCCAGCAGCCAGAAAAGGACAGAAGAGACCCAGTACTTC.

The rearrangement links TRBV18 to TRBJ1-1; possibly TRBD1 for D (5 bases). V gave up 3 bases and J gave up 1 base, with 9 bases separating them. CDR3 size: 14 residues. Germline CDR1 reads KGHSH; CDR2 reads LQKENI. The CDR3 reads CASSPGRTNTEAFF. For the CDR3, the DNA is TGTGCCAGCTCACCGGGACGGACGAACACTGAAGCTTTCTTT.

The chain joins TRBV19 to TRBJ1-2; D is unclear. Deletions cut 1 base from V and 5 bases from J, with 8 bases between. This CDR3 contains 13 residues. CDR1 LNHDA and CDR2 SQIVND come from the germline V gene (reference sequence). As DNA, the CDR3 is TGTGCCAGTAGTATAGGTCGGCAGTATGGCTACACCTTC. Amino acid sequence: CASSIGRQYGYTF.

This clonotype was counted ten times or more. This chain uses TRBV28 with TRBJ1-2, with D unresolved. The length of the CDR3 is 12 residues. Per the germline V gene, CDR1 is MDHEN and CDR2 is SYDVKM. The ends were cut back, 2 bases at V and 12 bases at J, with 13 bases in the middle. CDR3 region: CASSLSGSKNTF. The CDR3 coding sequence is TGTGCCAGCAGTTTAAGCGGCAGCAAGAACACCTTC.

This clonotype was observed at least ten times. The rearrangement joins TRBV5-1 to TRBJ2-1; 7 positions match TRBD1. This CDR3 region has 17 residues. With 1 base clipped from V and 0 bases from J, the junction kept 7 bases outside the gene matches. CDR1 is SGHRS, CDR2 YFSETQ, per germline. CDR3 coding DNA: TGCGCCAGCAGCTTGTGGGACAGTGGAAGCTCCTACAATGAGCAGTTCTTC. The encoded protein is CASSLWDSGSSYNEQFF.

The table lists this clonotype with many counts. The chain links TRBV12-3 or TRBV12-4 to TRBJ2-1, with 9 positions matching TRBD2. After removal of 3 bases from V and 4 bases from J, the junction contained 1 base not matched to a gene. The CDR3 extends over 14 amino acids. The CDR3 protein is CASSFLAGYNEQFF. Written as DNA, the CDR3 is TGTGCCAGCAGTTTTCTAGCGGGGTACAATGAGCAGTTCTTC.

The V and J genes are TRBV7-6 and TRBJ1-1, with unresolved D. CDR1 is SGHVS, CDR2 FNYEAQ, per germline. The CDR3 totals 14 residues. V lost 1 base, J lost 1 base, and 7 bases lay in between. DNA for the CDR3: TGTGCCAGCAGCTTAGAGTCCCCGAACACTGAAGCTTTCTTT. Translated: CASSLESPNTEAFF.

There are many counts of this clonotype. V gene TRBV4-3 combines with J gene TRBJ2-1; D gene uncertain. Trimming shortened V by 4 bases and J by 8 bases, and 15 bases separated the two germline ends. CDR3 size: 14 residues. Germline CDR1 and CDR2: LGHNA and YSLEER. The CDR3 coding sequence is TGCGCCAGCAGCCCTAGGATCTTTGCCGATGAGCAGTTCTTC. This encodes CASSPRIFADEQFF.

This clonotype was seen many times. This sequence joins TRBV28 and TRBJ2-1, with 8 bases lining up with TRBD2. V dropped 6 bases and J dropped 3; count of bases not matched to a gene: 7. The CDR3 sequence is 15 residues long. Germline V gene sequence: CDR1 MDHEN, CDR2 SYDVKM. The CDR3 coding sequence is TGTGCCAGCAGATCGAGCGGGGGCATCTACAATGAGCAGTTCTTC. It specifies CASRSSGGIYNEQFF.

Ten or more counts support this clonotype. The gene calls are TRBV28 and TRBJ1-4; unclear D gene. CDR1 and CDR2 from the germline V gene are MDHEN and SYDVKM. The CDR3 sequence is 15 residues long. V was cut by 5 bases and J by 0 bases, with 10 bases left in between. This chain's CDR3 is CASSMQLATNEKLFF. CDR3 DNA: TGTGCCAGCAGTATGCAGCTTGCAACTAATGAAAAACTGTTTTTT.

This clonotype was seen many times. The chain links TRBV6-6 to TRBJ2-2; 7 nucleotides agree with TRBD1. J was trimmed by 4 bases and V by 0 bases; bases with no gene match: 5. There are 16 residues in the CDR3. In germline, CDR1 is MNHNY, CDR2 SVGAGI (reference sequence). The CDR3 protein is CASSYSYRGLTGELFF. Here the CDR3 DNA reads TGTGCCAGCAGTTACTCGTACAGGGGTCTCACCGGGGAGCTGTTTTTT.

The chain has TRBV6-6 and TRBJ2-1, with 7 bases aligning to TRBD1. The CDR3 totals 12 residues. Germline V gives CDR1 MNHNY, CDR2 SVGAGI (reference sequence). Losses at the gene ends were 11 bases for V and 5 bases for J; bases not matched to a gene: 6. CDR3 sequence reads: CAVRTGNNEQFF. In DNA form, the CDR3 reads TGTGCCGTCCGGACAGGTAACAATGAGCAGTTCTTC.

The chain has TRBV7-3 and TRBJ2-2; 8 nucleotides agree with TRBD1. Per germline, CDR1 SGHTA and CDR2 FQGTGA. V shed 3 bases and J 6 bases; nucleotides not matched to a gene: 3. The CDR3 consists of 14 residues. CDR3 in amino acids: CASSFGQGPGELFF. CDR3 sequence (DNA): TGTGCCAGCAGCTTCGGACAGGGCCCCGGGGAGCTGTTTTTT.

This clonotype was detected many times. This rearrangement joins TRBV7-2 to TRBJ2-5; 8 nucleotides line up with TRBD2. The V segment lost 7 bases and the J segment 5 bases; nucleotides outside the gene matches: 15. Per germline, CDR1 SGHTA and CDR2 FQGNSA. The CDR3 runs 16 residues. In DNA, the CDR3 is TGTGCCAGCACCCTAGCCCCCGGGGGGGCCAGGGAGACCCAGTACTTC. The encoded protein is CASTLAPGGARETQYF.

This clonotype was observed at least ten times. V is TRBV19 and J is TRBJ2-5; tentatively, D is TRBD2 (6 bases). Trimming took off 9 bases at V and 1 base at J, with 12 bases between the two ends. Germline lookup yields CDR1 LNHDA and CDR2 SQIVND (reference sequence). The CDR3 sequence is 13 residues long. CDR3 sequence reads: CASTAGFQETQYF. CDR3 coding DNA: TGTGCCAGCACCGCGGGGTTCCAAGAGACCCAGTACTTC.

This clonotype came up many times. The chain employs TRBV28 and TRBJ1-1; D might be TRBD1 (5 bases). Germline loops: CDR1 MDHEN, CDR2 SYDVKM. The V and J ends lost 5 bases and 1 base respectively, with 8 bases between them. The CDR3 covers 13 residues. The CDR3: CASSPTENTEAFF. The CDR3 DNA follows: TGTGCCAGCAGTCCGACAGAGAACACTGAAGCTTTCTTT.